The 11 T cell receptor beta chains given below trace back to one sample, sequenced in a study of T cell responses to AZD1222 COVID-19 vaccine. Sequenced by immunoSEQ multiplex PCR; TCRdb stores in-frame clones only, minus some. In the table there are about 83,000 clones, 75% to 90% of which are singletons. The source was peripheral blood, collected on day 0 of AZD1222 vaccination. The origin of the receptors is an adult in good health.

In its sample, this clone was seen a few times. The chain recombines TRBV7-2 with TRBJ1-4; 9 bases fit TRBD1. V shed 2 bases and J 8 bases; nucleotides not matched to a gene: 6. This CDR3 is built from 15 residues. CDR1 and CDR2 (germline): SGHTA, FQGNSA. This chain's CDR3 is CASSLLVQGAEKLFF. The CDR3 nucleotides are TGTGCCAGCAGCTTATTGGTACAGGGGGCCGAAAAACTGTTTTTT. Full variable domain (remainder filled in from reference TRBV7-2 and TRBJ1-4): GAGVSQSPSNKVTEKGKDVELRCDPISGHTALYWYRQSLGQGLEFLIYFQGNSAPDKSGLPSDRFSAERTGGSVSTLTIQRTQQEDSAVYLCASSLLVQGAEKLFFGSGTQLSVL.

The chain combines TRBV6-5 with TRBJ2-7; weak D call: TRBD1 (7 bases). This CDR3 contains 15 residues. Trimming removed 5 bases at V and 4 bases at J, with 18 bases between. Germline CDR1 MNHEY, CDR2 SVGAGI. CDR3: CASSTEGAWTYEQYF. The CDR3 DNA reads TGTGCCAGCAGTACGGAGGGGGCCTGGACTTACGAGCAGTACTTC.

The chain has TRBV28 and TRBJ2-1; D uncertain. Germline V gene data show CDR1 as MDHEN and CDR2 as SYDVKM. This CDR3 is built from 14 residues. V was pared by 5 bases and J by 5 bases, with 13 bases between. In nucleotides, the CDR3 is TGTGCCAGCAGTCCTATGACAACAAACAATGAGCAGTTCTTC. Translation gives CASSPMTTNNEQFF.

This clone was found once. The rearrangement links TRBV30 to TRBJ1-4; D is unresolved. The germline CDR1 and CDR2 sequences are GTSNPN and SVGIG (reference sequence). V dropped 0 bases and J dropped 8 bases, with 7 bases sitting between them. The CDR3 has 12 amino acids. The CDR3 DNA reads TGTGCCTGGAGTGTAATCCGAGAAAAACTGTTTTTT. Translating it yields CAWSVIREKLFF.

For the CDR3, the DNA is TGTGCCAGCAGTTCCGCCGGGACAGGGGGCCTCAGGGGAGAGACCCAGTACTTC. Protein sequence: CASSSAGTGGLRGETQYF. The chain recombines TRBV28 with TRBJ2-5, with 12 positions matching TRBD1. CDR3 length: 18 amino acids. Trimming took 4 bases from V and 4 from J; bases not matched to a gene: 13. Germline V gene sequence: CDR1 MDHEN, CDR2 SYDVKM.

The V call is TRBV6-2 or TRBV6-3, the J call TRBJ2-3; 11 positions agree with TRBD1. Germline CDR1 MNHEY, CDR2 SVGEGT. CDR3 length: 16 amino acids. The V segment lost 4 bases and the J segment 6 bases; nucleotides outside the gene matches: 9. Here the CDR3 reads CASSSLGQGALDTQYF. CDR3 sequence (DNA): TGTGCCAGCAGTTCCCTCGGACAGGGGGCATTGGATACGCAGTATTTT.

J is TRBJ2-7 and V is TRBV28, with D tentatively TRBD2 (5 bases). The CDR3 loop spans 15 amino acids. Trimming left V 9 bases short and J 6 bases short, with 24 bases between. Germline values: CDR1 MDHEN, CDR2 SYDVKM. The CDR3 bases are TGTGCCAGTATCGGGCCGGGTGGGAGAGTAGCCGAGCAGTACTTC. Translation: CASIGPGGRVAEQYF.

The chain recombines TRBV9 with TRBJ1-5, with D hard to call. Germline CDR1 and CDR2: SGDLS and YYNGEE. There are 11 residues in the CDR3. The CDR3 sequence is CANVANQPQHF. In nucleotides, the CDR3 is TGTGCTAATGTGGCAAATCAGCCCCAGCATTTT. Full variable domain (outside the CDR3, taken from reference TRBV9 and TRBJ1-5): DSGVTQTPKHLITATGQRVTLRCSPRSGDLSVYWYQQSLDQGLQFLIQYYNGEERAKGNILERFSAQQFPDLHSELNLSSLELGDSALYFCANVANQPQHFGDGTRLSIL.

The rearrangement uses TRBV11-2 and TRBJ2-7; 7 positions agree with TRBD2. Germline V CDR1 and CDR2: SGHAT, FQNNGV. Losses at the gene ends were 7 bases for V and 2 bases for J; bases not matched to a gene: 8. The CDR3 runs 14 residues. CDR3 residues: CASTGALAAYEQYF. The CDR3 coding sequence is TGTGCCAGCACCGGGGCTCTAGCGGCCTACGAGCAGTACTTC.

The chain uses TRBV7-6 and TRBJ2-1; 12 nucleotides align to TRBD2. The ends lost 1 base at V and 9 bases at J; junction bases unmatched: 10. This CDR3 has 17 amino acids. Germline-derived CDR1 and CDR2 are SGHVS and FNYEAQ. In DNA, the CDR3 is TGTGCCAGCAGCTTAGGGCTAGCGGGAGGGCCCCGTCGTGAGCAGTTCTTC. As protein: CASSLGLAGGPRREQFF.

This clone showed up just once. The chain uses TRBV10-3 and TRBJ2-7; 11 bases agree with TRBD1. Germline CDR1 ENHRY, CDR2 SYGVKD. The CDR3 extends over 14 amino acids. The junction had 6 bases not matched to a gene; V was cut back by 7 bases and J by 4 bases. CDR3 loop: CAINQDRGQYEQYF. The DNA of the CDR3 is TGTGCCATCAACCAGGACAGGGGGCAATACGAGCAGTACTTC.